This T cell receptor beta chain emerged from a study of Ad26.COV2.S vaccination and SARS-CoV-2 variants. Looking at the study overall: Each vaccinee took Ad26.COV2.S intramuscularly, once or twice 56 days apart. Study conclusions and caveats: Reportedly, spike-specific CD8+ and CD4+ T cell responses achieved substantial breadth once vaccination had taken place. Spike-specific TCR breadth ran higher among vaccine recipients than placebo recipients.

This CDR3 spans 13 amino acids. Germline CDR1 reads SGHRS; CDR2 reads YFSETQ. Trimming removed 0 bases at V and 0 bases at J, with 3 bases between. The method was immunoSEQ multiplex PCR; TCRdb's version includes in-frame clones alone and lacks a portion of them. The table lists about 350,000 clones, around 88% of them singletons. Treatment: about 20 received Ad26.COV2.S at low or high dose, single or two shots; about 5 received placebo; per-sample allocation not given. All samples were drawn on day 63, counting from the first vaccine or placebo injection. An adult of 18-55 years in Boston served as donor. On this clone itself: Antigen unknown.

The source material was peripheral blood, sampled in a trial of Ad26.COV2.S vaccine versus placebo. The sequence was collected from a person between 18 and 60 years old who received the Ad26.COV2.S COVID-19 vaccine or a placebo. The chain uses TRBV5-1 and TRBJ2-5; D remains ambiguous. The CDR3 nucleotides read TGCGCCAGCAGCTTGGATGACCAAGAGACCCAGTACTTC. Its protein is CASSLDDQETQYF. Based on the CDR3 plus reference TRBV5-1 and TRBJ2-5, the full variable domain is KAGVTQTPRYLIKTRGQQVTLSCSPISGHRSVSWYQQTPGQGLQFLFEYFSETQRNKGNFPGRFSGRQFSNSRSEMNVSTLELGDSALYLCASSLDDQETQYFGPGTRLLVL.